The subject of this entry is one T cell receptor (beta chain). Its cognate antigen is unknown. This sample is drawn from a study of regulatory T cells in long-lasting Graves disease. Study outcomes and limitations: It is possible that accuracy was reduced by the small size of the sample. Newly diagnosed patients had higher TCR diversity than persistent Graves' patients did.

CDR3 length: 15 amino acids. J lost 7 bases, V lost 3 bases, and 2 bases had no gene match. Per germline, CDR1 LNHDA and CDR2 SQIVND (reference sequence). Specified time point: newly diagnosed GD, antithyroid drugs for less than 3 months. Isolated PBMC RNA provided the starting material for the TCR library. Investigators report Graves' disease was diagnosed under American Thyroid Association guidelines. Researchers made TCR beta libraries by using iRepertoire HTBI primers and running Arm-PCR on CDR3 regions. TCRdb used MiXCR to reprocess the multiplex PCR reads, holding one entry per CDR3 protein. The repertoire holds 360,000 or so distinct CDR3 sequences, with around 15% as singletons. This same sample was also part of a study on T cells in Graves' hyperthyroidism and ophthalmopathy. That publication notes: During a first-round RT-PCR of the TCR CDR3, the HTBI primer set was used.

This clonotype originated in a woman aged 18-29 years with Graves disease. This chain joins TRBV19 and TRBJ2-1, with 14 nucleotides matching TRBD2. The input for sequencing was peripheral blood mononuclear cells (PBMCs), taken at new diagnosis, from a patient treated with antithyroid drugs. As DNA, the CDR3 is TGTGCCAGTAGTATTGGGACTAGCGGGAGAAATGAGCAGTTCTTC. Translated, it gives CASSIGTSGRNEQFF.